This T cell receptor beta chain originates from a study of response to subunit inactivated influenza vaccine. Germline assignment: CDR1 MNHEY and CDR2 SMNVEV (reference sequence). The CDR3 has 14 amino acids. The V segment lost 5 bases and the J segment 8 bases; nucleotides outside the gene matches: 6. The study, taken as a whole, reports: The study's authors posited that every seasonal influenza vaccination enlists few new T cells.

Turning to this clonotype: The antigen remains undetermined.

TCRdb re-called the RT-PCR reads with MiXCR, one entry per CDR3 protein. The repertoire includes fewer than 650,000 distinct CDR3 sequences, 10% to 15% of them detected once, and approximately 14% sits in the top ten. The clonotype was recovered from a man aged 45 to 65 who received an inactivated influenza vaccine. The gene calls are TRBV27 and TRBJ2-2; 9 bases are shared with TRBD2. The sample in question was PBMCs from blood, obtained around seven weeks after vaccination. This chain's CDR3 is CASSMREGAGELFF. The CDR3, as DNA: TGTGCCAGCAGTATGCGGGAGGGCGCTGGGGAGCTGTTTTTT.